The rows below give T cell receptor beta chains drawn from one sample of a study of response to subunit inactivated influenza vaccine. TCRdb re-analysed the RT-PCR reads in MiXCR, keeping a single row per CDR3 protein. The top ten clones hold about 7.6% of a sample with 600,000 to 700,000 distinct CDR3 sequences, approximately 14% of them seen once. Here the sequenced sample was PBMCs from blood, taken around 15 days before vaccination. The receptors here all came from a man in his fifties who received an inactivated influenza vaccine. Each CDR3 is given with its conserved first and last residue. A D gene is named only where the DNA matches it firmly. A row's size may be missing; if present it is once, few, many or a size class.

d_call: .
clone_size: .
v_call: TRBV20-1
j_call: TRBJ1-1
cdr3_nt: TGCAGTGCTGGGACTTCTAACACTGAAGCTTTCTTT
cdr3_aa: CSAGTSNTEAFF

d_call: .
clone_size: .
v_call: TRBV10-3
j_call: TRBJ2-2
cdr3_nt: TGTGCCATCAGTGTCACGCGGGACGGGGAGCTGTTTTTT
cdr3_aa: CAISVTRDGELFF

d_call: TRBD1
clone_size: many
v_call: TRBV5-1
j_call: TRBJ2-7
cdr3_nt: TGCGCCAGCAGCTTGGGAGGACAGGGCTACGAGCAGTACTTC
cdr3_aa: CASSLGGQGYEQYF

d_call: .
clone_size: few
v_call: TRBV4-1
j_call: TRBJ2-2
cdr3_nt: TGCGCCAGCAGCGCCGACCAATATTACACCGGGGAGCTGTTTTTT
cdr3_aa: CASSADQYYTGELFF

d_call: TRBD1
clone_size: many
v_call: TRBV5-6
j_call: TRBJ2-7
cdr3_nt: TGTGCCAGCAGCTTAAGGACAGGATGGTCCTCCGAGCAGTACTTC
cdr3_aa: CASSLRTGWSSEQYF

d_call: TRBD1
clone_size: many
v_call: TRBV11-2
j_call: TRBJ2-1
cdr3_nt: TGTGCCAGCAGCCCGGGACAGAGCAATGAGCAGTTCTTC
cdr3_aa: CASSPGQSNEQFF

d_call: .
clone_size: .
v_call: TRBV4-1
j_call: TRBJ2-4
cdr3_nt: TGCGCCAGCAGCCACCCGACAGAGAACATTCAGTACTTC
cdr3_aa: CASSHPTENIQYF

d_call: .
clone_size: .
v_call: TRBV18
j_call: TRBJ2-7
cdr3_nt: TGTGCCAGCTTGTCCGGGGACCGGGTCGAGCAGTACTTC
cdr3_aa: CASLSGDRVEQYF

d_call: .
clone_size: few
v_call: TRBV11-2
j_call: TRBJ2-1
cdr3_nt: TGTGCCAGCAGTTCAACGGGGACACGGCAGTTCTTC
cdr3_aa: CASSSTGTRQFF

d_call: .
clone_size: .
v_call: TRBV7-9
j_call: TRBJ2-3
cdr3_nt: TGTGCCAGCAGCTTAACAAAGCACTCAGATACGCAGTATTTT
cdr3_aa: CASSLTKHSDTQYF

d_call: .
clone_size: .
v_call: TRBV7-9
j_call: TRBJ2-3
cdr3_nt: TGTGCCAGCAGCTCCAAGGTGAATACGCAGTATTTT
cdr3_aa: CASSSKVNTQYF

d_call: TRBD2
clone_size: .
v_call: TRBV20-1
j_call: TRBJ2-7
cdr3_nt: TGCAGTGCGAAGGGGCATCCCACGGGGGGCGAGCAGTACTTC
cdr3_aa: CSAKGHPTGGEQYF

d_call: .
clone_size: many
v_call: TRBV5-6
j_call: TRBJ2-6
cdr3_nt: TGTGCCAGCAGCGATGGAGGGGCCAACGTCCTGACTTTC
cdr3_aa: CASSDGGANVLTF

d_call: .
clone_size: .
v_call: TRBV20-1
j_call: TRBJ2-7
cdr3_nt: TGCAGTGCTTACGACAGGAACGAGCAGTACTTC
cdr3_aa: CSAYDRNEQYF

d_call: .
clone_size: many
v_call: TRBV29-1
j_call: TRBJ2-7
cdr3_nt: TGCAGCGTTGAAGAGGGCTTCCTTGGGGGCGAGCAGTACTTC
cdr3_aa: CSVEEGFLGGEQYF

d_call: TRBD2
clone_size: .
v_call: TRBV7-2
j_call: TRBJ2-2
cdr3_nt: TGTGCCAGCAGCCGTGCGGGGGTCGGCGGGGAGCTGTTTTTT
cdr3_aa: CASSRAGVGGELFF

d_call: .
clone_size: few
v_call: TRBV20-1
j_call: TRBJ2-2
cdr3_nt: TGCAGTGCTAGAGATCAGGGCGGGGAGCTGTTTTTT
cdr3_aa: CSARDQGGELFF

d_call: TRBD2
clone_size: .
v_call: TRBV9
j_call: TRBJ2-2
cdr3_nt: TGTGCCAGCAGCGTAGATGGGACTAGCTTCGGCGGGGAGCTGTTTTTT
cdr3_aa: CASSVDGTSFGGELFF

d_call: .
clone_size: .
v_call: TRBV12-3/TRBV12-4
j_call: TRBJ2-1
cdr3_nt: TGTGCCAGCAGTCCTAGCTATGAGCAGTTCTTC
cdr3_aa: CASSPSYEQFF

d_call: .
clone_size: .
v_call: TRBV7-3
j_call: TRBJ2-2
cdr3_nt: TGTGCCAGCAGCGCTAGTGCCGGGGAGCTGTTTTTT
cdr3_aa: CASSASAGELFF

d_call: .
clone_size: many
v_call: TRBV12-3/TRBV12-4
j_call: TRBJ2-3
cdr3_nt: TGTGCCAGCAGCCAAAGTCCAGATACGCAGTATTTT
cdr3_aa: CASSQSPDTQYF

d_call: TRBD2
clone_size: .
v_call: TRBV27
j_call: TRBJ2-1
cdr3_nt: TGTGCCAGCAGTTTCGGCCTAGCGGGAGTTATGGACAATGAGCAGTTCTTC
cdr3_aa: CASSFGLAGVMDNEQFF

d_call: .
clone_size: many
v_call: TRBV20-1
j_call: TRBJ2-1
cdr3_nt: TGCAGTGCAGCCCGGTATCCGAATGAGCAGTTCTTC
cdr3_aa: CSAARYPNEQFF

d_call: .
clone_size: once
v_call: TRBV20-1
j_call: TRBJ2-1
cdr3_nt: TGCAGTGCAGCCAGCCATGAGCAGTTCTTC
cdr3_aa: CSAASHEQFF

d_call: TRBD1
clone_size: few
v_call: TRBV18
j_call: TRBJ2-1
cdr3_nt: TGTGCCAGCTCACCTCTACAGGGGGACAATGAGCAGTTCTTC
cdr3_aa: CASSPLQGDNEQFF

d_call: .
clone_size: .
v_call: TRBV18
j_call: TRBJ1-6
cdr3_nt: TGTGCCAGCTCACCAAGCGACAGCTATAATTCACCCCTCCACTTT
cdr3_aa: CASSPSDSYNSPLHF

d_call: TRBD1
clone_size: .
v_call: TRBV7-2
j_call: TRBJ1-2
cdr3_nt: TGTGCCAGCAGCCATCGGACAGGGGGCGGTGGCTACACCTTC
cdr3_aa: CASSHRTGGGGYTF

d_call: TRBD2
clone_size: .
v_call: TRBV24-1
j_call: TRBJ2-5
cdr3_nt: TGTGCCACCAGTGACGATTCGACTAGCGGGTTTCAAGAGACCCAGTACTTC
cdr3_aa: CATSDDSTSGFQETQYF

d_call: .
clone_size: many
v_call: TRBV20-1
j_call: TRBJ2-5
cdr3_nt: TGCAGTGGACAGCAAGAGACCCAGTACTTC
cdr3_aa: CSGQQETQYF

d_call: .
clone_size: few
v_call: TRBV24-1
j_call: TRBJ2-5
cdr3_nt: TGTGCCACCAGTGACGTCCGGGACTCCCAAGAGACCCAGTACTTC
cdr3_aa: CATSDVRDSQETQYF

d_call: .
clone_size: few
v_call: TRBV13
j_call: TRBJ2-1
cdr3_nt: TGTGCCAGCAGCTTAGGGACTATCTGGGAGCAGTTCTTC
cdr3_aa: CASSLGTIWEQFF

d_call: TRBD1
clone_size: few
v_call: TRBV27
j_call: TRBJ2-2
cdr3_nt: TGTGCCAGCAGTTTCCAGACAGGGGGCACCGGGGAGCTGTTTTTT
cdr3_aa: CASSFQTGGTGELFF

d_call: .
clone_size: .
v_call: TRBV11-2
j_call: TRBJ2-1
cdr3_nt: TGTGCCAGCAGCTTAGTAGTATATGAGCAGTTCTTC
cdr3_aa: CASSLVVYEQFF